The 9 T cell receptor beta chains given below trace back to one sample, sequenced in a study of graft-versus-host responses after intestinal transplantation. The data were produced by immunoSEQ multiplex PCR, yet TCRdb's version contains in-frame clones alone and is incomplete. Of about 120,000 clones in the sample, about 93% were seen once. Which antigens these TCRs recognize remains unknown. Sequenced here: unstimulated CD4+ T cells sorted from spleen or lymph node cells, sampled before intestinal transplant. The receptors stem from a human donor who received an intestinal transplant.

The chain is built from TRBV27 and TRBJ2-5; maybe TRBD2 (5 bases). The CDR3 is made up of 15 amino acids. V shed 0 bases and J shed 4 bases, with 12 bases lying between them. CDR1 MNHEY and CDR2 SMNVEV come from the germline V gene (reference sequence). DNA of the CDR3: TGTGCCAGCAGTTTATCTAGCGCCGAGGGAGAGACCCAGTACTTC. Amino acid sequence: CASSLSSAEGETQYF.

CDR3 in DNA: TGTGCCAGCAAGGGACTAGCGGGAGGCGTCGGTGAGCAGTTCTTC. It encodes CASKGLAGGVGEQFF. The chain links TRBV6-1 to TRBJ2-1; TRBD2 matches at 15 bases. The CDR3 sequence is 15 residues long. Germline loops: CDR1 MNHNS, CDR2 SASEGT. Trimming cost V 7 bases and J 9 bases; bases outside gene matches: 7.

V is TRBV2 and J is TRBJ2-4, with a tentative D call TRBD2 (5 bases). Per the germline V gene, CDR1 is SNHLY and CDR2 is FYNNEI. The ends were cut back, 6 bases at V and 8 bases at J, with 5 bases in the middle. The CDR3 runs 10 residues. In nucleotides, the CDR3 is TGTGCCAGCAGGGGAGACATTCAGTACTTC. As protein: CASRGDIQYF.

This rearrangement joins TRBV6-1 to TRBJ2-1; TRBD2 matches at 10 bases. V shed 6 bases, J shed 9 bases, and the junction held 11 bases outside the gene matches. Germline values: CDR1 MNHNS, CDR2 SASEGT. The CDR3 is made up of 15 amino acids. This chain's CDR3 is CASRLGLAPRGEQFF. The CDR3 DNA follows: TGTGCCAGCAGGCTGGGACTAGCGCCAAGGGGTGAGCAGTTCTTC.

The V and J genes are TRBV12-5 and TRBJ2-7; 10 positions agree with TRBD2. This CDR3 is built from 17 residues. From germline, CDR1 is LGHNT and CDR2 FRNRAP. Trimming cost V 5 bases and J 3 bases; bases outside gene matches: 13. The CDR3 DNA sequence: TGTGCTAGTGGTCTAACATATCTAGCGGGAGAAAACTACGAGCAGTACTTC. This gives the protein CASGLTYLAGENYEQYF.

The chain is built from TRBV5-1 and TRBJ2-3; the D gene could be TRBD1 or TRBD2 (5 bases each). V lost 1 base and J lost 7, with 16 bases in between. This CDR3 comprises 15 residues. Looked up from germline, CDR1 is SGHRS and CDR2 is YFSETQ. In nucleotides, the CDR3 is TGCGCCAGCAGCTTGCCTGAGGGGAGACATCATACGCAGTATTTT. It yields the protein CASSLPEGRHHTQYF. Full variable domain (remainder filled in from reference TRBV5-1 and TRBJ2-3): KAGVTQTPRYLIKTRGQQVTLSCSPISGHRSVSWYQQTPGQGLQFLFEYFSETQRNKGNFPGRFSGRQFSNSRSEMNVSTLELGDSALYLCASSLPEGRHHTQYFGPGTRLTVL.

In DNA form, the CDR3 reads TGTGCCAGTAGTTCCAGGGGTGGCTACACCTTC. Protein product: CASSSRGGYTF. The chain joins TRBV19 to TRBJ1-2, with D maybe TRBD1 (6 bases). V was shortened by 5 bases and J by 7 bases, with 8 bases between the two germline ends. The length of the CDR3 is 11 residues. Germline V gives CDR1 LNHDA, CDR2 SQIVND (reference sequence).

CDR3 in amino acids: CASKTGTGALINQPQHF. CDR3 DNA sequence: TGTGCCAGTAAAACCGGGACAGGGGCCCTTATCAATCAGCCCCAGCATTTT. The rearrangement uses TRBV5-8 and TRBJ1-5, with 10 bases fitting TRBD1. The CDR3 runs 17 residues. With 8 bases clipped from V and 3 bases from J, the junction kept 14 bases outside the gene matches. Looked up from germline, CDR1 is SGHTS and CDR2 is YDEGEE. The variable domain in full, with the rest retrieved from reference TRBV5-8 and TRBJ1-5, is EAGVTQSPTHLIKTRGQQATLRCSPISGHTSVYWYQQALGLGLQFLLWYDEGEERNRGNFPPRFSGRQFPNYSSELNVNALELEDSALYLCASKTGTGALINQPQHFGDGTRLSIL.

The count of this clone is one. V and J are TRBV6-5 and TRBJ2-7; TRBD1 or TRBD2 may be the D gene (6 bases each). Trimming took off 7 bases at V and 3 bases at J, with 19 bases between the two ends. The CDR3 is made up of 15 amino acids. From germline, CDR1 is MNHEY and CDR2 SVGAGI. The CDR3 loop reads CASNEGSGGLYEQYF. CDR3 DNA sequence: TGTGCCAGCAACGAGGGGTCTGGGGGGCTCTACGAGCAGTACTTC.